The 25 T cell receptor beta chains reported below all come from one sample, sequenced in a study of patients and donors after allogeneic stem cell transplantation. One entry per CDR3 protein, called by TCRdb with MiXCR from the RT-PCR reads. The repertoire includes about 160,000 distinct CDR3 sequences, 25% to 35% of them detected once, and roughly 3% sits in the top ten. The sample comprised blood, either unsorted or a sorted T cell fraction (not recorded which). The receptors were sampled from a human donor who was either an allogeneic HSCT recipient or a stem cell or donor lymphocyte infusion donor (not recorded which). It is not recorded whose cells these are; they may come from a transplant donor.

With regard to this clonotype: A much larger clone lies one base from this, so it may be a read error. No conserved phenylalanine or tryptophan is present at the end of the CDR3, so a read error is the likely explanation. The V call is TRBV12-3 or TRBV12-4, the J call TRBJ2-1; the match to TRBD2 covers 10 bases. The CDR3 extends over 15 amino acids. The CDR3 protein is CASSIAGGTYNEQFS. The DNA of the CDR3 is TGTGCCAGCAGTATAGCGGGAGGTACCTACAATGAGCAGTTCTCC.

The chain joins TRBV19 to TRBJ2-5, with D perhaps matching TRBD1 (6 bases). There are 13 residues in the CDR3. With 5 bases removed from V and 7 bases from J, the gap between germline ends came to 14 bases. CDR1 and CDR2 (germline): LNHDA, SQIVND (reference sequence). CDR3 amino acids: CASSPRDTGTQYF. The CDR3 DNA reads TGTGCCAGTAGTCCTCGGGACACCGGGACCCAGTACTTC.

This clonotype turned up a few times. This chain connects TRBV3-1 to TRBJ2-2; 12 bases map to TRBD2. This CDR3 comprises 18 residues. The V gene's germline CDR1 is LGHDT and CDR2 YNNKEL (reference sequence). With V trimmed by 0 bases and J by 4 bases, 6 bases remained unmatched. The CDR3, as DNA: TGTGCCAGCAGCCAAGATGAGGGACTAGCGGGCTCCACCGGGGAGCTGTTTTTT. It is translated as CASSQDEGLAGSTGELFF. The whole variable domain, remainder taken from reference TRBV3-1 and TRBJ2-2, is DTAVSQTPKYLVTQMGNDKSIKCEQNLGHDTMYWYKQDSKKFLKIMFSYNNKELIINETVPNRFSPKSPDKAHLNLHINSLELGDSAVYFCASSQDEGLAGSTGELFFGEGSRLTVL.

The CDR3 DNA sequence: TGTGCCAGCAGTCTCAGCAGTGGTCCCTACAATGAGCAGTTCTTC. Protein: CASSLSSGPYNEQFF. The rearrangement links TRBV28 to TRBJ2-1; the D is unclear. Germline V gene data show CDR1 as MDHEN and CDR2 as SYDVKM. The ends were cut back, 5 bases at V and 2 bases at J, with 13 bases in the middle. This CDR3 region has 15 residues.

The CDR3 here is CSALERDVLFF. DNA of the CDR3: TGCAGCGCCCTCGAGAGGGATGTACTGTTTTTT. The chain recombines TRBV29-1 with TRBJ1-4; D is undetermined. Trimming shortened V by 7 bases and J by 13 bases, and 16 bases separated the two germline ends. The CDR3 sequence is 11 residues long. Germline V gene lookup returns CDR1 SQVTM and CDR2 ANQGSEA.

A few counts support this clonotype. The chain has TRBV12-3 or TRBV12-4 and TRBJ1-3; the D gene is possibly TRBD1 (5 bases). Trimming stripped 7 bases from V and 0 bases from J, with 10 bases between. The CDR3 contains 14 residues. The CDR3 loop is CASTHQGSGNTIYF. The CDR3 region has the DNA TGTGCCAGCACTCATCAGGGCTCTGGAAACACCATATATTTT.

There are a few counts of this clonotype. The chain recombines TRBV28 with TRBJ1-3; TRBD1 might be the D (6 bases). This CDR3 is 16 amino acids long. Between the trimmed V and J ends, which lost 2 bases and 7 bases, there was a span of 18 bases. Germline V lookup: CDR1 MDHEN, CDR2 SYDVKM. The CDR3 reads CASSLVPRRGANTIYF. CDR3 nucleotides: TGTGCCAGCAGTTTAGTCCCTCGGAGGGGGGCCAACACCATATATTTT.

The chain employs TRBV7-8 and TRBJ2-5; no definite D call. CDR1 is SGHVS and CDR2 is FQNEAQ in the germline V gene. V was shortened by 1 base and J by 5 bases, with 5 bases between the two germline ends. The CDR3 spans 12 residues. Here the CDR3 DNA reads TGTGCCAGCAGCTTAGGACTGGAGACCCAGTACTTC. This sequence encodes CASSLGLETQYF. The whole variable domain, filled in from reference TRBV7-8 and TRBJ2-5, reads GAGVSQSPRYKVAKRGQDVALRCDPISGHVSLFWYQQALGQGPEFLTYFQNEAQLDKSGLPSDRFFAERPEGSVSTLKIQRTQQEDSAVYLCASSLGLETQYFGPGTRLLVL.

This clonotype was picked up a small number of times. The chain uses TRBV6-6 and TRBJ1-1, with D unresolved. V gave up 4 bases and J gave up 0 bases, with 9 bases separating them. Germline V gives CDR1 MNHNY, CDR2 SVGAGI (reference sequence). CDR3 length equals 14 residues. Here the CDR3 reads CASSSGLMNTEAFF. CDR3 bases: TGTGCCAGCAGTTCCGGACTTATGAACACTGAAGCTTTCTTT.

J is TRBJ1-1 and V is TRBV28; D is unresolved. Per germline, CDR1 MDHEN and CDR2 SYDVKM. The CDR3 extends over 15 amino acids. V gave up 7 bases and J gave up 1 base, with 16 bases separating them. The CDR3 DNA follows: TGTGCCAGCAACTTTGGATCGTTCGCGAACACTGAAGCTTTCTTT. Protein: CASNFGSFANTEAFF.

This clonotype was seen only a few times. The chain employs TRBV12-5 and TRBJ2-2; D gene ambiguous. The CDR3 extends over 13 amino acids. V was cut by 5 bases and J by 2 bases, with 6 bases left in between. Germline V gene lookup returns CDR1 LGHNT and CDR2 FRNRAP. The CDR3 loop reads CASGMPNTGELFF. CDR3 nucleotide sequence: TGTGCTAGTGGTATGCCCAACACCGGGGAGCTGTTTTTT.

The V and J genes are TRBV27 and TRBJ2-7, with 7 bases lining up with TRBD1. J was trimmed by 2 bases and V by 6 bases; bases with no gene match: 7. The germline V gene encodes CDR1 MNHEY and CDR2 SMNVEV (reference sequence). This CDR3 region has 14 residues. The CDR3 region has the DNA TGTGCCAGCAGATTCCGGGACAGACCCTACGAGCAGTACTTC. Translated, it gives CASRFRDRPYEQYF.

The V call is TRBV18, the J call TRBJ1-5; weak D call: TRBD1 (5 bases). Germline V gives CDR1 KGHSH, CDR2 LQKENI. Trimming pared 2 bases from V and 5 bases from J, leaving 13 bases between. The CDR3 extends over 15 amino acids. The CDR3 DNA sequence: TGTGCCAGCTCACCATTCGGGGCATGGGATCAGCCCCAGCATTTT. Translated, it gives CASSPFGAWDQPQHF.

Only a few counts were recorded for this clonotype. J is TRBJ1-2 and V is TRBV5-4; unclear D gene. The ends were cut back, 2 bases at V and 6 bases at J, with 14 bases in the middle. Germline lookup yields CDR1 SGHNT and CDR2 YYREEE (reference sequence). This CDR3 contains 14 residues. CDR3 DNA: TGTGCCAGCAGCTTCTCAGAGGGAATAAATGGCTACACCTTC. Protein: CASSFSEGINGYTF.

The chain is built from TRBV12-3 or TRBV12-4 and TRBJ2-1; D unclear. The CDR3 covers 13 residues. Deletions cut 6 bases from V and 6 bases from J, with 12 bases between. CDR3: CASSLEVVNEQFF. The CDR3 DNA reads TGTGCCAGCAGCCTTGAAGTTGTCAATGAGCAGTTCTTC.

The rearrangement links TRBV6-2 or TRBV6-3 to TRBJ2-2; D is undetermined. The V gene lost 8 bases and the J gene lost 11 bases, with 6 bases spanning the gap. CDR3 length: 9 residues. CDR1 and CDR2 from the germline V gene are MNHEY and SVGEGT. The CDR3 nucleotides are TGTGCCAGCCCTAATGAGCTGTTTTTT. Protein: CASPNELFF.

The chain carries TRBV7-9 and TRBJ2-1; 8 bases agree with TRBD1. The CDR3 has 14 residues. CDR1 SEHNR and CDR2 FQNEAQ come from the germline V gene (reference sequence). V dropped 3 bases and J dropped 8; count of bases not matched to a gene: 6. CDR3 sequence: CASSFRQGAYEQFF. CDR3 sequence (DNA): TGTGCCAGCAGCTTCCGGCAGGGGGCATATGAGCAGTTCTTC.

The chain carries TRBV4-3 and TRBJ2-5; perhaps D is TRBD1 or TRBD2 (5 bases each). V was pared by 4 bases and J by 4 bases, with 16 bases between. Germline CDR1 and CDR2: LGHNA and YSLEER. The CDR3 has 15 amino acids. The CDR3 bases are TGCGCCAGCAGCCGTCTTGAGGGGACGGGAGAGACCCAGTACTTC. Protein product: CASSRLEGTGETQYF.

The table lists this clonotype with a few counts. The chain is built from TRBV11-2 and TRBJ1-2, with TRBD1 identical over 12 bases. Germline V gene data show CDR1 as SGHAT and CDR2 as FQNNGV. There are 14 residues in the CDR3. Germline trimming cut 3 bases from V and 8 bases from J; bases unmatched to any gene: 4. CDR3 in DNA: TGTGCCAGCAGCTTGGGGACAGGGGGCCGCGGCTACACCTTC. Amino acids: CASSLGTGGRGYTF.

The V and J genes are TRBV29-1 and TRBJ1-2, with D possibly matching TRBD1 (5 bases). CDR3 size: 11 residues. Trimming left V 6 bases short and J 3 bases short, with 8 bases between. Per the germline V gene, CDR1 is SQVTM and CDR2 is ANQGSEA. CDR3 in amino acids: CSVDSYYGYTF. The CDR3 DNA sequence: TGCAGCGTCGACAGTTACTATGGCTACACCTTC.

This clonotype was detected only a few times. V usage is TRBV20-1 and J usage is TRBJ2-2; a possible D gene is TRBD1 (6 bases). Germline CDR1 DFQATT, CDR2 SNEGSKA (reference sequence). The V gene lost 2 bases and the J gene lost 2 bases, with 15 bases spanning the gap. This CDR3 is built from 16 residues. The CDR3 is CSARITGSDNTGELFF. The CDR3 DNA sequence: TGCAGTGCTAGAATCACAGGGAGCGATAACACCGGGGAGCTGTTTTTT.

The rearrangement joins TRBV7-9 to TRBJ2-3; the D is unclear. V lost 5 bases and J lost 2, with 14 bases in between. Per the germline V gene, CDR1 is SEHNR and CDR2 is FQNEAQ (reference sequence). The CDR3 is made up of 15 amino acids. DNA of the CDR3: TGTGCCAGCAGCCCAGACTCTGGGCTCACAGATACGCAGTATTTT. Encoded protein: CASSPDSGLTDTQYF.

This clonotype has ten or more counts. This rearrangement joins TRBV7-3 to TRBJ2-5, with a possible D match to TRBD2 (6 bases). V lost 1 base and J lost 3, with 9 bases in between. The CDR3 sequence is 14 residues long. The germline V gene has CDR1 SGHTA and CDR2 FQGTGA. CDR3 bases: TGTGCCAGCAGCTTAATGGGGGGAAAAGAGACCCAGTACTTC. This sequence encodes CASSLMGGKETQYF.

The chain employs TRBV20-1 and TRBJ1-6; the D gene is possibly TRBD1 (6 bases). The germline gives CDR1 DFQATT, CDR2 SNEGSKA (reference sequence). This CDR3 has 14 residues. The ends were cut back, 6 bases at V and 5 bases at J, with 14 bases in the middle. CDR3 nucleotide sequence: TGCAGTGCCATTTGGGGACACCATAATTCACCCCTCCACTTT. Encoded protein: CSAIWGHHNSPLHF.

This clonotype showed up many times. J is TRBJ1-1 and V is TRBV18, with a possible D match to TRBD1 (6 bases). The CDR3 loop spans 13 amino acids. V lost 4 bases, J lost 5 bases, and 11 bases lay in between. Germline CDR1 KGHSH, CDR2 LQKENI. As DNA, the CDR3 is TGTGCCAGCTCACATCCCCAGGGGACTGAAGCTTTCTTT. Its translation: CASSHPQGTEAFF.